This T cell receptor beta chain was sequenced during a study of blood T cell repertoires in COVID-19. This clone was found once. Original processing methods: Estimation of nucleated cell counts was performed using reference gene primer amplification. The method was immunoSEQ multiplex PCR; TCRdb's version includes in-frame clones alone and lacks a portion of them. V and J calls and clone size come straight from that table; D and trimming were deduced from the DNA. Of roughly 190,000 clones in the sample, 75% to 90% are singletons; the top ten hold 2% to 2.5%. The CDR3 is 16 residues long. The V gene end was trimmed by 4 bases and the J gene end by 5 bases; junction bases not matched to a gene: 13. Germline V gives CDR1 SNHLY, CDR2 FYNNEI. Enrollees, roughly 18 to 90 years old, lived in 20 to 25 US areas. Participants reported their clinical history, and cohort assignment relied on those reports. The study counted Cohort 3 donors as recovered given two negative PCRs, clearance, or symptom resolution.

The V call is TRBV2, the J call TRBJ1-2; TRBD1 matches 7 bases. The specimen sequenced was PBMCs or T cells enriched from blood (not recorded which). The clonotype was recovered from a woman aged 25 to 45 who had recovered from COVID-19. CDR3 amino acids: CASSARTGEFWYGYTF. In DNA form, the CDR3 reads TGTGCCAGCAGTGCCCGAACAGGGGAGTTTTGGTATGGCTACACCTTC.